These T cell receptor beta chains were read from a single sample in a study of blood T cell repertoires in COVID-19. Clones were read by immunoSEQ multiplex PCR, and TCRdb kept only the in-frame ones, dropping some. The sample carries hundreds of thousands of clones, around 85% recorded once. Sequencing was performed on peripheral blood. The origin of the receptors is a man between 35 and 55 years old with acute or convalescent COVID-19. CDR3s include the opening cysteine and the closing phenylalanine or tryptophan. D genes are given only for firm matches. Clone sizes are given selectively: once, few, many, or a class where the clone is expanded.

>TRBV2|TRBJ2-5|.|15|TRBD2
TGTGCCAGCAGTGAACCACTAGCGGGGGTCGTGACCCAGTACTTC
CASSEPLAGVVTQYF
>TRBV15|TRBJ1-2|.|15|TRBD1
TGTGCCACCAGCTCGAACAGGGGGCGCGGCTATGGCTACACCTTC
CATSSNRGRGYGYTF
>TRBV15|TRBJ1-1|.|14|.
TGTGCCACCAGCAGAGATCGGGGGAACACTGAAGCTTTCTTT
CATSRDRGNTEAFF
>TRBV10-3|TRBJ2-3|.|15|TRBD1
TGTGCCATCAGCGTTACAGGGGAGAGCACAGATACGCAGTATTTT
CAISVTGESTDTQYF
>TRBV2|TRBJ2-7|.|13|.
TGTGCCAGCAGGCCGGCCCTGGCGGAAGAGCAGTACTTC
CASRPALAEEQYF
>TRBV27|TRBJ1-2|.|14|TRBD1
TGTGCCAGCGGACTGCAGGGGGAGGTCTATGGCTACACCTTC
CASGLQGEVYGYTF
>TRBV13|TRBJ1-4|.|16|.
TGTGCCAGCAGCTTCGGGGGGGCCGCAACTAATGAAAAACTGTTTTTT
CASSFGGAATNEKLFF
>TRBV11-2|TRBJ2-3|.|18|TRBD2
TGTGCCAGCAGCTTAGTAGATCGGCTAGCGGGGCTCACAGATACGCAGTATTTT
CASSLVDRLAGLTDTQYF
>TRBV7-9|TRBJ2-7|once|16|.
TGTGCCAGCAGCTTAGAATTGGCAGGCCGCTCCTACGAGCAGTACTTC
CASSLELAGRSYEQYF
>TRBV29-1|TRBJ2-2|.|12|.
TGCAGCGTTGTCAGGATAACCGGGGAGCTGTTTTTT
CSVVRITGELFF
>TRBV5-1|TRBJ1-2|.|16|TRBD1
TGCGCCAGCAGCTCCACACCCGACAGGGGCCGGTATGGCTACACCTTC
CASSSTPDRGRYGYTF
>TRBV2|TRBJ2-3|.|14|.
TGTGCCAGCAGTAACAGGCCGGAGTTAGATACGCAGTATTTT
CASSNRPELDTQYF
>TRBV2|TRBJ2-7|.|17|TRBD1
TGTGCCAGCAGCACGGGACACAAGGGGGCCAGAGCCGACGAGCAGTACTTC
CASSTGHKGARADEQYF
>TRBV6-1|TRBJ1-5|.|14|TRBD1
TGTGCCAGCAGTGAAGGGGACAGTCGCCAGCCCCAGCATTTT
CASSEGDSRQPQHF
>TRBV18|TRBJ1-1|.|16|TRBD1
TGTGCCAGCTCACCACCGTCGACAGGGGGCGGCTCTGAAGCTTTCTTT
CASSPPSTGGGSEAFF
>TRBV2|TRBJ1-6|once|13|.
TGTGCCAGCAGTGACCGACAGAACTCACCCCTCCACTTT
CASSDRQNSPLHF
>TRBV11-3|TRBJ2-7|.|14|.
TGTGCCAGCAGCTTAGAAAAAGGGGTAGGGGAGCAGTACTTC
CASSLEKGVGEQYF
>TRBV18|TRBJ1-1|once|14|.
TGTGCCAGCTCCAGGGTGAGTTTCAACACTGAAGCTTTCTTT
CASSRVSFNTEAFF
>TRBV19|TRBJ2-5|.|16|TRBD1
TGTGCCAGTAGTATGAAGGACAGGACCTTGGGGGAGACCCAGTACTTC
CASSMKDRTLGETQYF
>TRBV7-9|TRBJ1-4|.|15|TRBD1
TGTGCCAGCGCGAGACAGGGGGTAATTGGTGAAAAACTGTTTTTT
CASARQGVIGEKLFF
>TRBV29-1|TRBJ2-3|.|15|TRBD2
TGCAGCCTAAGGACTAGCGGACCGTTCACAGATACGCAGTATTTT
CSLRTSGPFTDTQYF
>TRBV24-1|TRBJ2-3|.|16|.
TGTGCCACCAGTGAGGGGACTGGAGTCCCCCGGGGTACGCAGTATTTT
CATSEGTGVPRGTQYF
>TRBV28|TRBJ2-3|.|16|TRBD2
TGTGCCAGCAGTTTAGGCGGCGGGAGTAGGGGAGATACGCAGTATTTT
CASSLGGGSRGDTQYF
>TRBV27|TRBJ1-1|once|14|TRBD1
TGTGCCAGCAGCGTTACAGGGGGGCCCGTTGAAGCTTTCTTT
CASSVTGGPVEAFF
>TRBV6-5|TRBJ2-7|.|15|TRBD1
TGTGCCAGCAGTTACGGGACAGGGACGGGGGGCGAGCAGTACTTC
CASSYGTGTGGEQYF
>TRBV3-1/TRBV3-2|TRBJ2-7|once|13|TRBD1
TGTGCCAGCAGCCCTAGGACAGGTCTCGAGCAGTACTTC
CASSPRTGLEQYF
>TRBV27|TRBJ2-1|.|15|TRBD2
TGTGCCAGCAGTTTGCGGGCGGGGGACGACTTTAGCCAGTTCTTC
CASSLRAGDDFSQFF
>TRBV24-1|TRBJ2-7|.|14|TRBD2
TGTGCCACCAGTGATATCCCCAGCGGGAGTGGGCAGTACTTC
CATSDIPSGSGQYF
>TRBV11-2|TRBJ1-1|.|15|TRBD1
TGTGCCAGCAGCCGACAGGGGGCCTCCCGGGGTGAAGCTTTCTTT
CASSRQGASRGEAFF
>TRBV27|TRBJ2-1|.|15|TRBD2
TGTGCCAGCAGTCTGACCGGGCGGGGGTACAATGAGCAGTTCTTC
CASSLTGRGYNEQFF
>TRBV4-3|TRBJ2-1|once|17|TRBD2
TGCGCCAGCAGCCAAGAGATCGGCGGGAGGGCCTACAATGAGCAGTTCTTC
CASSQEIGGRAYNEQFF
>TRBV5-1|TRBJ2-7|.|15|.
TGCGCCAGCAGCCCTGAGGGACTGCCACCCTACGAGCAGTACTTC
CASSPEGLPPYEQYF
>TRBV10-1|TRBJ2-3|.|17|.
TGCGCCAGCGAGTGGGGGGAAACCGTAGACTACACAGATACGCAGTATTTT
CASEWGETVDYTDTQYF
>TRBV4-1|TRBJ2-5|once|18|TRBD2
TGCGCCAGCAGCCCACACGGAGGAAGCGGGGGGCTGGGGGAGACCCAGTACTTC
CASSPHGGSGGLGETQYF
>TRBV27|TRBJ1-5|.|18|TRBD1
TGTGCCAGCAGTGTGGGGGGGACAGGGCCTTATAGCAATCAGCCCCAGCATTTT
CASSVGGTGPYSNQPQHF
>TRBV27|TRBJ2-6|.|16|TRBD2
TGTGCCAGCACCCGGGGGGAGTCGGCTGGGGCCAACGTCCTGACTTTC
CASTRGESAGANVLTF
>TRBV9|TRBJ2-1|.|15|TRBD2
TGTGCCAGCAGCGAGAGGATAGCGGGGCCGTATGAGCAGTTCTTC
CASSERIAGPYEQFF
>TRBV15|TRBJ2-2|.|16|.
TGTGCCACCAGGGGCTTTCAGGTCCCATCCACCGGGGAGCTGTTTTTT
CATRGFQVPSTGELFF
>TRBV3-1/TRBV3-2|TRBJ1-1|.|14|.
TGTGCCAGCAGCCTAACGCTAGCTAACACTGAAGCTTTCTTT
CASSLTLANTEAFF
>TRBV29-1|TRBJ2-2|.|14|TRBD2
TGCAGCGGCGTAGTAGCGGGAGTTACCGGGGAGCTGTTTTTT
CSGVVAGVTGELFF
>TRBV6-5|TRBJ2-1|once|11|.
TGTGCCATTTTAGTGTACAATGAGCAGTTCTTC
CAILVYNEQFF
>TRBV6-5|TRBJ2-7|.|13|.
TGTGCCAGCAGTTACCTTTCCTCCTACGAGCAGTACTTC
CASSYLSSYEQYF
>TRBV9|TRBJ1-5|.|14|TRBD1
TGTGCCAGCAGCGGCTTGGACAGGGATCAGCCCCAGCATTTT
CASSGLDRDQPQHF
>TRBV27|TRBJ2-5|.|15|TRBD2
TGTGCCAGCAGTTTCTTCGGGAGGGGGGGGGAGACCCAGTACTTC
CASSFFGRGGETQYF